These 30 T cell receptor beta chains originate from one sample sequenced in a study of shared clonotypes between healthy human individuals. TCRdb keeps only in-frame clones here, not all; method: immunoSEQ multiplex PCR. This sample has 2 million to 2.5 million clones, with roughly 93% found just once. Specimen: naive CD4+ T cells from PBMCs. The subset denotes: CD45RA+ positively selected. Receptors originate from a man younger than 35 in good health. Some clones in this sample may be carry-over from other donors' samples.

The V and J genes are TRBV15 and TRBJ2-1; TRBD1 agrees at 7 bases. The CDR3 totals 12 residues. CDR1 LNHNV and CDR2 YYDKDF come from the germline V gene (reference sequence). V dropped 3 bases and J dropped 10; count of bases not matched to a gene: 3. In DNA, the CDR3 is TGTGCCACCAGCAGTTCACAGGGGGAGCAGTTCTTC. Translating gives CATSSSQGEQFF.

The chain couples TRBV5-5 to TRBJ2-5; D uncertain. The CDR3 spans 14 residues. Trimming took 4 bases from V and 3 from J, leaving 13 bases between them. The germline V gene has CDR1 SGHKS and CDR2 YYEKEE (reference sequence). The CDR3 sequence: CASSDSWSKETQYF. The DNA of the CDR3 is TGTGCCAGCAGCGACTCGTGGTCGAAAGAGACCCAGTACTTC.

As to this clone: The identical CDR3 is also encoded by other nucleotide sequences in the sample. The chain recombines TRBV6-4 with TRBJ2-3, with 7 bases aligning to TRBD1. After removal of 5 bases from V and 3 bases from J, the junction contained 5 bases not matched to a gene. The CDR3 runs 14 residues. CDR1 is MRHNA, CDR2 SNTAGT, per germline. The CDR3 DNA follows: TGTGCCAGCAGTCCCGACAGGGCTACAGATACGCAGTATTTT. It codes for CASSPDRATDTQYF.

V gene TRBV5-4 combines with J gene TRBJ2-5; no clear D gene. CDR3 length: 14 residues. Germline V gene lookup returns CDR1 SGHNT and CDR2 YYREEE (reference sequence). The V and J ends lost 1 base and 2 bases respectively, with 9 bases between them. The CDR3 protein is CASSLQSLQETQYF. As DNA, the CDR3 is TGTGCCAGCAGCTTGCAGTCCCTACAAGAGACCCAGTACTTC.

The gene calls are TRBV2 and TRBJ2-5, with D perhaps being TRBD1 or TRBD2 (5 bases each). The V gene lost 10 bases and the J gene lost 3 bases, with 15 bases spanning the gap. CDR3 length: 13 amino acids. The germline CDR1 and CDR2 sequences are SNHLY and FYNNEI. The CDR3 sequence is CANIKGRKETQYF. CDR3 nucleotide sequence: TGTGCCAACATTAAGGGACGTAAAGAGACCCAGTACTTC.

The sample holds one count of this clone. The chain recombines TRBV10-3 with TRBJ1-2; D not resolved. V was cut by 2 bases and J by 4 bases, with 5 bases left in between. Germline V gene sequence: CDR1 ENHRY, CDR2 SYGVKD. CDR3 length: 12 amino acids. The CDR3 sequence is CAISEDTYGYTF. The DNA for the CDR3 is TGTGCCATCAGTGAGGACACCTATGGCTACACCTTC.

CDR3 sequence: CASSNNPTPYEQYF. The CDR3 region has the DNA TGTGCCAGCAGTAATAACCCGACCCCGTACGAGCAGTACTTC. The rearrangement uses TRBV28 and TRBJ2-7, with unresolved D. The CDR3 is 14 amino acids. Germline V gives CDR1 MDHEN, CDR2 SYDVKM. Trimming left V 5 bases short and J 4 bases short, with 15 bases between.

The rearrangement joins TRBV15 to TRBJ1-2; D is unresolved. The CDR3 length is 12 residues. Germline V gene lookup returns CDR1 LNHNV and CDR2 YYDKDF (reference sequence). V shed 5 bases and J shed 7 bases, with 11 bases lying between them. CDR3 nucleotides: TGTGCCACCAGCCCGGCCCGTGGTGGCTACACCTTC. This gives the protein CATSPARGGYTF.

V usage is TRBV15 and J usage is TRBJ1-5; no definite D call. CDR3 length: 16 amino acids. The V end lost 3 bases, the J end lost 7 bases, and 19 bases lay between the germline ends. CDR1 and CDR2 (germline): LNHNV, YYDKDF (reference sequence). The CDR3 here is CATSRAQLREGQPQHF. CDR3 bases: TGTGCCACCAGCAGGGCTCAACTAAGGGAGGGACAGCCCCAGCATTTT. Supplemented by reference TRBV15 and TRBJ1-5, the full variable domain reads DAMVIQNPRYQVTQFGKPVTLSCSQTLNHNVMYWYQQKSSQAPKLLFHYYDKDFNNEADTPDNFQSRRPNTSFCFLDIRSPGLGDTAMYLCATSRAQLREGQPQHFGDGTRLSIL.

A few counts support this clone. The chain recombines TRBV2 with TRBJ2-7, with D unclear. There are 11 residues in the CDR3. Trimming removed 3 bases from V and 3 bases from J, with 3 bases in between. The V gene's germline CDR1 is SNHLY and CDR2 FYNNEI. CDR3 nucleotide sequence: TGTGCCAGCAGTGACCGCTACGAGCAGTACTTC. Translation gives CASSDRYEQYF. Using reference TRBV2 and TRBJ2-7 for the parts outside the CDR3, the full variable domain is EPEVTQTPSHQVTQMGQEVILRCVPISNHLYFYWYRQILGQKVEFLVSFYNNEISEKSEIFDDQFSVERPDGSNFTLKIRSTKLEDSAMYFCASSDRYEQYFGPGTRLTVT.

The rearrangement links TRBV5-6 to TRBJ2-4; no reliable D call. The CDR3 runs to 14 residues. V lost 7 bases, J lost 4 bases, and 15 bases lay in between. CDR1 and CDR2 from the germline V gene are SGHDT and YYEEEE. This CDR3 is CASAERPSKNIQYF. CDR3 DNA: TGTGCCAGCGCCGAAAGGCCCTCAAAAAACATTCAGTACTTC.

The chain employs TRBV6-6 and TRBJ1-1; the D is unclear. The CDR3 has 13 residues. Trimming stripped 8 bases from V and 4 bases from J, with 14 bases between. Per germline, CDR1 MNHNY and CDR2 SVGAGI (reference sequence). The DNA of the CDR3 is TGTGCCAGCCGCGACTGGAGCCTCACTGAAGCTTTCTTT. Amino acid sequence: CASRDWSLTEAFF.

The V and J genes are TRBV5-6 and TRBJ1-2, with a possible D match to TRBD1 (5 bases). CDR1 is SGHDT, CDR2 YYEEEE, per germline. V was trimmed by 1 base and J by 3 bases, leaving 13 bases between them. This CDR3 has 15 amino acids. The CDR3 region is CASSLRPGSDYGYTF. CDR3 bases: TGTGCCAGCAGCTTGCGTCCAGGGTCGGACTATGGCTACACCTTC.

The V gene is TRBV29-1, the J gene TRBJ2-7; 7 bases are shared with TRBD2. This CDR3 has 10 residues. Germline lookup yields CDR1 SQVTM and CDR2 ANQGSEA. V was pared by 8 bases and J by 4 bases, with 2 bases of the junction left unmatched. The CDR3 nucleotides read TGCAGCCCGCGGGGGTACGAGCAGTACTTC. It encodes CSPRGYEQYF.

The rearrangement links TRBV6-1 to TRBJ1-5, with TRBD1 as a possible D gene (6 bases). In germline, CDR1 is MNHNS, CDR2 SASEGT. V lost 2 bases and J 3 bases, leaving 17 bases between the germline ends. The CDR3 spans 17 residues. The CDR3 bases are TGTGCCAGCAGTGAAAATTACGGGGGGCGGGCCAATCAGCCCCAGCATTTT. The encoded protein is CASSENYGGRANQPQHF.

The CDR3 DNA sequence: TGTGCCAGCAGGACAAGTGGGAGGGGTGGCTACGAGCAGTACTTC. This codes for CASRTSGRGGYEQYF. The J gene is TRBJ2-7, the V gene TRBV6-1; TRBD2 agrees at 7 bases. After removal of 6 bases from V and 3 bases from J, the junction contained 11 bases not matched to a gene. This CDR3 region has 15 residues. Germline assignment: CDR1 MNHNS and CDR2 SASEGT.

This clone was detected once. The sample has other DNA sequences that encode this CDR3 too. The rearrangement links TRBV28 to TRBJ2-7, with TRBD2 matching over 8 bases. V shed 2 bases and J 3 bases; nucleotides not matched to a gene: 3. The CDR3 totals 14 residues. Germline CDR1 reads MDHEN; CDR2 reads SYDVKM. The CDR3 spells CASSLPGGLYEQYF. The DNA of the CDR3 is TGTGCCAGCAGTTTACCGGGGGGGCTCTACGAGCAGTACTTC.

This clone was observed a single time. V and J are TRBV7-8 and TRBJ2-5, with a possible D match to TRBD2 (6 bases). The CDR3 has 13 amino acids. Per germline, CDR1 SGHVS and CDR2 FQNEAQ. The ends were cut back, 7 bases at V and 7 bases at J, with 16 bases in the middle. In DNA form, the CDR3 reads TGTGCCAGCACTCGGGGGAGGAGTTCGACCCAGTACTTC. Its translation: CASTRGRSSTQYF. Full variable domain (rest looked up from reference TRBV7-8 and TRBJ2-5): GAGVSQSPRYKVAKRGQDVALRCDPISGHVSLFWYQQALGQGPEFLTYFQNEAQLDKSGLPSDRFFAERPEGSVSTLKIQRTQQEDSAVYLCASTRGRSSTQYFGPGTRLLVL.

The V call is TRBV30, the J call TRBJ1-3, with 7 positions matching TRBD1. The CDR3 has 14 amino acids. CDR1 is GTSNPN and CDR2 is SVGIG in the germline V gene (reference sequence). V was pared by 5 bases and J by 3 bases, with 7 bases of the junction left unmatched. CDR3 loop: CAWGIDRVGNTIYF. The CDR3, as DNA: TGTGCCTGGGGTATTGACAGGGTTGGAAACACCATATATTTT.

The genes are TRBV6-1 and TRBJ2-3; 9 bases line up with TRBD1. Trimming took 5 bases from V and 3 from J; bases not matched to a gene: 3. CDR3 length equals 14 residues. The germline V gene has CDR1 MNHNS and CDR2 SASEGT. Written as DNA, the CDR3 is TGTGCCAGCAGTTCAGGGACAGGGACAGATACGCAGTATTTT. It yields the protein CASSSGTGTDTQYF.

The chain employs TRBV30 and TRBJ1-1; 8 bases align to TRBD1. Germline CDR1 is GTSNPN and CDR2 is SVGIG (reference sequence). The CDR3 contains 13 residues. V lost 4 bases and J lost 3; bases outside the gene matches: 4. The CDR3 sequence: CAWTDRGYTEAFF. CDR3 DNA: TGTGCCTGGACTGACAGGGGTTACACTGAAGCTTTCTTT. Together with reference TRBV30 and TRBJ1-1, the CDR3 gives the full variable domain: SQTIHQWPATLVQPVGSPLSLECTVEGTSNPNLYWYRQAAGRGLQLLFYSVGIGQISSEVPQNLSASRPQDRQFILSSKKLLLSDSGFYLCAWTDRGYTEAFFGQGTRLTVV.

The chain combines TRBV6-1 with TRBJ2-3; D not resolved. Trimming took 4 bases from V and 2 from J, leaving 16 bases between them. The CDR3 runs 16 residues. CDR1 and CDR2 (germline): MNHNS, SASEGT. The CDR3 DNA follows: TGTGCCAGCAGTGGTAGACATCTACCGTCCACAGATACGCAGTATTTT. Translating gives CASSGRHLPSTDTQYF.

The rearrangement joins TRBV15 to TRBJ2-7, with TRBD2 matching 11 bases. Germline values: CDR1 LNHNV, CDR2 YYDKDF (reference sequence). This CDR3 is built from 18 residues. J gave up 1 base and V 3 bases, and 11 bases lay outside the gene matches. The CDR3: CATSRDPRLAGTSYEQYF. DNA for the CDR3: TGTGCCACCAGCAGGGACCCTAGACTAGCGGGAACATCCTACGAGCAGTACTTC.

The rearrangement links TRBV5-1 to TRBJ1-5; tentative D call: TRBD1 (5 bases). The CDR3 loop spans 15 amino acids. The V end was cut by 1 base, the J end by 3 bases, with 11 bases between. Germline lookup yields CDR1 SGHRS and CDR2 YFSETQ. CDR3 DNA sequence: TGCGCCAGCAGCTTGTCAACAGGACACAATCAGCCCCAGCATTTT. This translates into CASSLSTGHNQPQHF.

For this clone: The sample has other DNA sequences that encode this CDR3 too. In DNA, the CDR3 is TGTGCCAGCAGTTTAGGGGGGCGGGGCACTGAAGCTTTCTTT. This translates into CASSLGGRGTEAFF. V is TRBV28 and J is TRBJ1-1; tentatively, D is TRBD1 (6 bases). The CDR3 is made up of 14 amino acids. Looked up from germline, CDR1 is MDHEN and CDR2 is SYDVKM. The V end lost 2 bases, the J end lost 4 bases, and 11 bases lay between the germline ends.

About this clone itself: This specimen includes other DNA sequences encoding the same CDR3. The chain's CDR3 is CASSLRGQGNYGYTF. The CDR3 DNA reads as TGTGCCAGCAGTCTAAGGGGACAGGGGAACTATGGCTACACCTTC. The V gene is TRBV27, the J gene TRBJ1-2; 10 bases are shared with TRBD1. Trimming cost V 5 bases and J 2 bases; bases outside gene matches: 5. The CDR3 is 15 amino acids. Germline lookup yields CDR1 MNHEY and CDR2 SMNVEV (reference sequence).

The genes are TRBV29-1 and TRBJ1-2; maybe TRBD1 (6 bases). Per the germline V gene, CDR1 is SQVTM and CDR2 is ANQGSEA. The CDR3 has 15 amino acids. The V end lost 6 bases, the J end lost 3 bases, and 20 bases lay between the germline ends. CDR3 nucleotide sequence: TGCAGCGTCGGACCAGGGGAGCTAGGCTACTATGGCTACACCTTC. Encoded protein: CSVGPGELGYYGYTF.

Remarks on this clone: The sample contains more than one DNA sequence encoding this CDR3. The V and J genes are TRBV5-1 and TRBJ1-1, with D uncertain. V dropped 0 bases and J dropped 5 bases, with 8 bases sitting between them. Per the germline V gene, CDR1 is SGHRS and CDR2 is YFSETQ. This CDR3 comprises 13 residues. CDR3 in DNA: TGCGCCAGCAGCTTGGGGGTGGGGACTGAAGCTTTCTTT. It yields the protein CASSLGVGTEAFF.

This rearrangement joins TRBV9 to TRBJ2-1; D is ambiguous. From germline, CDR1 is SGDLS and CDR2 YYNGEE. This CDR3 has 13 amino acids. The V end lost 0 bases, the J end lost 9 bases, and 10 bases lay between the germline ends. The CDR3 nucleotides read TGTGCCAGCAGCGTAGCGTTAGGTGTTGAGCAGTTCTTC. It specifies CASSVALGVEQFF.

The chain carries TRBV7-2 and TRBJ1-5; 7 nucleotides align to TRBD1. Germline V gene lookup returns CDR1 SGHTA and CDR2 FQGNSA. The CDR3 length is 15 residues. V lost 5 bases and J lost 0; bases outside the gene matches: 4. CDR3 loop: CASSPQGISNQPQHF. CDR3 DNA sequence: TGTGCCAGCAGCCCACAGGGGATTAGCAATCAGCCCCAGCATTTT.